These 21 T cell receptor beta chains were sequenced from one sample in a study of cytomegalovirus exposure and HLA in healthy donors. In the PCR, 60 Vbeta and 13 Jbeta primers were used. The repertoire was sequenced with immunoSEQ multiplex PCR; TCRdb's copy has only in-frame clones and lacks some. The repertoire holds 50,000 to 55,000 clones, with around 85% as singletons. Specimen: PBMCs. These receptors came from a boy aged 5-17 years in good health and CMV-seropositive.

This chain connects TRBV1 to TRBJ2-1; TRBD2 is the table's D call and was not checked against the DNA. TRBV1 corresponds to a pseudogene. This CDR3 region has 13 residues. In nucleotides, the CDR3 is TGCACCAGCAGCCGTCCCCCGGAGGGTGAGCAGTTCTTC. Its translation is CTSSRPPEGEQFF.

The genes are TRBV6-1 and TRBJ1-4; a weak D match, TRBD1 (5 bases). V lost 2 bases to trimming and J lost 0 bases, with 16 bases between them. The CDR3 is 18 amino acids. CDR1 and CDR2 from the germline V gene are MNHNS and SASEGT. CDR3 sequence (DNA): TGTGCCAGCAGTGAAATTGACAGTCTATCTACAACTAATGAAAAACTGTTTTTT. This codes for CASSEIDSLSTTNEKLFF.

DNA for the CDR3: TGTGCCAGCAGCAAATCAGGGGACTACGAGCAGTACTTC. Its protein is CASSKSGDYEQYF. J is TRBJ2-7 and V is TRBV5-5; possible D gene TRBD1, 6 bases. CDR3 length: 13 amino acids. Looked up from germline, CDR1 is SGHKS and CDR2 is YYEKEE (reference sequence). V was clipped by 4 bases and J by 3 bases, with 11 bases between them.

V usage is TRBV4-1 and J usage is TRBJ2-1; TRBD2 agrees at 7 bases. CDR3 length: 17 residues. The germline V gene has CDR1 MGHRA and CDR2 YSYEKL. The ends lost 2 bases at V and 0 bases at J; junction bases unmatched: 7. CDR3 sequence: CASSQRLAQYSYNEQFF. Written as DNA, the CDR3 is TGCGCCAGCAGCCAAAGACTAGCCCAATACTCCTACAATGAGCAGTTCTTC.

This chain connects TRBV4-1 to TRBJ1-1; D gene uncertain. Trimming took off 1 base at V and 11 bases at J, with 20 bases between the two ends. The length of the CDR3 is 15 residues. Germline V gene sequence: CDR1 MGHRA, CDR2 YSYEKL. CDR3 DNA: TGCGCCAGCAGCCAAGTATACAAGGTGACTACCTACGCTTTCTTT. Protein: CASSQVYKVTTYAFF.

The chain employs TRBV10-1 and TRBJ2-2; possibly TRBD2 for D (5 bases). Germline-derived CDR1 and CDR2 are WNHNN and SYGVQD (reference sequence). Trimming left V 3 bases short and J 4 bases short, with 18 bases between. This CDR3 has 17 amino acids. The CDR3 DNA reads TGCGCCAGCAGTGAATCCAGGAAGGACTTGGTCACCGGGGAGCTGTTTTTT. This sequence encodes CASSESRKDLVTGELFF.

The chain carries TRBV5-5 and TRBJ1-2, with D perhaps TRBD1 (5 bases). This CDR3 contains 18 residues. With 0 bases removed from V and 6 bases from J, the gap between germline ends came to 24 bases. The germline CDR1 and CDR2 sequences are SGHKS and YYEKEE (reference sequence). The CDR3 reads CASSLAPGSYTLQNGYTF. The CDR3 nucleotides read TGTGCCAGCAGCTTGGCTCCAGGGTCCTATACCCTTCAGAATGGCTACACCTTC.

This clone has only a few counts. The rearrangement joins TRBV6-5 to TRBJ1-1, with TRBD1 as a possible D gene (6 bases). The CDR3 has 14 residues. The V and J ends lost 5 bases and 4 bases respectively, with 14 bases between them. Germline CDR1 MNHEY, CDR2 SVGAGI. CDR3 nucleotide sequence: TGTGCCAGCAGTCTCCGGGACACCATCACTGAAGCTTTCTTT. Translating gives CASSLRDTITEAFF.

The chain joins TRBV6-5 to TRBJ2-1; 9 bases match TRBD1. The V and J ends lost 8 bases and 12 bases, in that order; junction bases with no gene match: 8. The CDR3 runs to 12 residues. In germline, CDR1 is MNHEY, CDR2 SVGAGI. CDR3 region: CASGTGRLGQFF. The CDR3 DNA reads as TGTGCCAGCGGGACAGGGAGGTTAGGGCAGTTCTTC.

The rearrangement joins TRBV27 to TRBJ2-3, with D possibly matching TRBD1 (6 bases). The CDR3 totals 15 residues. Germline values: CDR1 MNHEY, CDR2 SMNVEV (reference sequence). Trimming removed 5 bases from V and 2 bases from J, with 14 bases in between. The CDR3 bases are TGTGCCAGCAGTCCCGACAGGAGGTTCACAGATACGCAGTATTTT. This translates into CASSPDRRFTDTQYF.

This clone has only one observation. The rearrangement joins TRBV5-6 to TRBJ1-2; weak D call: TRBD1 (5 bases). Germline V gene sequence: CDR1 SGHDT, CDR2 YYEEEE. CDR3 length: 14 residues. V dropped 5 bases and J dropped 4 bases, with 15 bases sitting between them. The CDR3 region is CASRLQEFGYGYTF. The DNA for the CDR3 is TGTGCCAGCAGGCTACAGGAGTTTGGCTATGGCTACACCTTC.

This chain uses TRBV9 with TRBJ2-5, with a weak D call TRBD2 (5 bases). This CDR3 has 15 residues. The ends were cut back, 1 base at V and 4 bases at J, with 14 bases in the middle. Germline CDR1 SGDLS, CDR2 YYNGEE. CDR3 in amino acids: CASSVWGELGETQYF. CDR3 sequence (DNA): TGTGCCAGCAGCGTATGGGGAGAGCTCGGAGAGACCCAGTACTTC.

The gene calls are TRBV15 and TRBJ1-2; D gene ambiguous. With 6 bases removed from V and 4 bases from J, the gap between germline ends came to 18 bases. Germline V CDR1 and CDR2: LNHNV, YYDKDF (reference sequence). There are 15 residues in the CDR3. The CDR3 DNA sequence: TGTGCCACCAGAGAGGGCGAGGCTGCCATCTATGGCTACACCTTC. It translates to CATREGEAAIYGYTF.

The V and J genes are TRBV6-6 and TRBJ2-3; D possibly corresponds to TRBD1 (6 bases). Trimming took 2 bases from V and 3 from J, leaving 9 bases between them. Germline CDR1 MNHNY, CDR2 SVGAGI (reference sequence). CDR3 length: 14 amino acids. As DNA, the CDR3 is TGTGCCAGCAGTTACGTGGGGGCGACAGATACGCAGTATTTT. It translates to CASSYVGATDTQYF.

This sequence joins TRBV19 and TRBJ2-7; TRBD2 matches at 8 bases. CDR1 and CDR2 (germline): LNHDA, SQIVND (reference sequence). CDR3 size: 15 residues. V trimming: 3 bases; J trimming: 6 bases; junction bases outside the gene matches: 10. DNA for the CDR3: TGTGCCAGTAGTATCCGGACTAGCTCAATCGGCGAGCAGTACTTC. Translated: CASSIRTSSIGEQYF.

The chain links TRBV7-6 to TRBJ2-7; TRBD1 matches at 9 bases. This CDR3 has 14 amino acids. After removal of 3 bases from V and 4 bases from J, the junction contained 4 bases not matched to a gene. Germline V gene lookup returns CDR1 SGHVS and CDR2 FNYEAQ. The CDR3 is CASSFGTGRYEQYF. In DNA, the CDR3 is TGTGCCAGCAGCTTTGGGACAGGGCGTTACGAGCAGTACTTC.

The gene calls are TRBV19 and TRBJ1-1, with D possibly TRBD1 on 5 matching bases. The CDR3 length is 12 residues. Trimming removed 8 bases at V and 5 bases at J, with 12 bases between. Germline-derived CDR1 and CDR2 are LNHDA and SQIVND (reference sequence). CDR3 residues: CASRRGGTEAFF. As DNA, the CDR3 is TGTGCCAGTCGTCGCGGGGGGACTGAAGCTTTCTTT.

This clone showed up just a few times. This chain joins TRBV6-5 and TRBJ1-6; D is undetermined. This CDR3 has 16 amino acids. Germline V gene lookup returns CDR1 MNHEY and CDR2 SVGAGI. V lost 2 bases and J lost 0, with 8 bases in between. CDR3 DNA: TGTGCCAGCAGTTACGCCTTTAGCTCCTATAATTCACCCCTCCACTTT. Its translation is CASSYAFSSYNSPLHF.

A few counts support this clone. The chain couples TRBV6-1 to TRBJ2-5, with D tentatively TRBD2 (6 bases). Germline V gives CDR1 MNHNS, CDR2 SASEGT. V dropped 0 bases and J dropped 3 bases, with 11 bases sitting between them. The CDR3 consists of 15 residues. The CDR3 nucleotides are TGTGCCAGCAGTGAAGCCCCAGGAGGGAAAGAGACCCAGTACTTC. Its protein product is CASSEAPGGKETQYF.

The chain carries TRBV7-3 and TRBJ2-5; a weak D match, TRBD2 (7 bases). The CDR3 loop spans 14 amino acids. Germline V gene lookup returns CDR1 SGHTA and CDR2 FQGTGA. Trimming pared 2 bases from V and 4 bases from J, leaving 11 bases between. CDR3 in amino acids: CASSLQGGGETQYF. DNA of the CDR3: TGTGCCAGCAGCTTACAGGGAGGGGGAGAGACCCAGTACTTC.

The J gene is TRBJ2-7, the V gene TRBV6-5; the match to TRBD1 covers 11 bases. CDR1 and CDR2 from the germline V gene are MNHEY and SVGAGI. This CDR3 has 14 residues. J gave up 1 base and V 9 bases, and 5 bases lay outside the gene matches. In nucleotides, the CDR3 is TGTGCCAGTTACGGACAGGGGGCATCCTACGAGCAGTACTTC. Protein sequence: CASYGQGASYEQYF.